A selection of T cell receptor beta chains follows, all from one sample in a study of T cells after yellow fever vaccination. TCRdb used MiXCR to reprocess the 5' RACE reads, holding one entry per CDR3 protein. The table records about 350,000 distinct CDR3 sequences, roughly 11% of them present only once. Sample: PBMCs, taken on the day of the first yellow fever vaccination. The source of these receptors is a man between 18 and 35 years old who received the YFV17D yellow fever vaccine. CDR3s leave out the opening cysteine and the closing phenylalanine or tryptophan. The order of the fields is J gene, V gene, clone size, CDR3 protein. Size is omitted from some rows. Given values are once, few, many or a class for expanded clones.

J gene: TRBJ1-2
V gene: TRBV7-9
clone size: few
CDR3 protein: ASSFDLGEGYGYT

J gene: TRBJ1-5
V gene: TRBV12-3/TRBV12-4
clone size: -
CDR3 protein: ASSFTGPQPQH

J gene: TRBJ2-2
V gene: TRBV7-7
clone size: -
CDR3 protein: ASTSGGGATLV

J gene: TRBJ2-1
V gene: TRBV7-6
clone size: -
CDR3 protein: ASSLTSGGSGSNEQF

J gene: TRBJ2-4
V gene: TRBV12-3/TRBV12-4
clone size: few
CDR3 protein: ASRQGVQNIQY

J gene: TRBJ2-3
V gene: TRBV12-3/TRBV12-4
clone size: few
CDR3 protein: ASTARLAASVDTQY

J gene: TRBJ2-6
V gene: TRBV5-4
clone size: -
CDR3 protein: ASSRRMTGANVLT

J gene: TRBJ2-1
V gene: TRBV7-2
clone size: -
CDR3 protein: ASSLARGVEQF

J gene: TRBJ2-7
V gene: TRBV20-1
clone size: few
CDR3 protein: SASPRTGQYYEQY

J gene: TRBJ2-3
V gene: TRBV11-2
clone size: few
CDR3 protein: ASSFLVGTDTQY

J gene: TRBJ2-1
V gene: TRBV29-1
clone size: -
CDR3 protein: SVFGTSGGKSSYNEQF

J gene: TRBJ2-3
V gene: TRBV7-3
clone size: -
CDR3 protein: ASSFAQTDTQY

J gene: TRBJ1-3
V gene: TRBV12-3/TRBV12-4
clone size: -
CDR3 protein: ASSLTGAGNTIY

J gene: TRBJ2-2
V gene: TRBV7-9
clone size: few
CDR3 protein: ASTGLGYTGELF

J gene: TRBJ2-2
V gene: TRBV7-2
clone size: -
CDR3 protein: ASSLALERWGANTGELF

J gene: TRBJ2-3
V gene: TRBV27
clone size: -
CDR3 protein: ASSLLTSTDTQY

J gene: TRBJ2-1
V gene: TRBV7-9
clone size: -
CDR3 protein: ASSSTSGDNEQF

J gene: TRBJ2-5
V gene: TRBV10-3
clone size: -
CDR3 protein: AISDRKETQY

J gene: TRBJ1-4
V gene: TRBV4-3
clone size: few
CDR3 protein: ASSQERVGRGLDEKLF

J gene: TRBJ2-1
V gene: TRBV24-1
clone size: -
CDR3 protein: ATSDSRVAGKNNEQF

J gene: TRBJ2-6
V gene: TRBV20-1
clone size: -
CDR3 protein: SASTGYSGANVLT

J gene: TRBJ1-1
V gene: TRBV29-1
clone size: -
CDR3 protein: SVQRKGLYTEAF

J gene: TRBJ1-1
V gene: TRBV4-1
clone size: few
CDR3 protein: ASSQEPRGTEAF

J gene: TRBJ2-3
V gene: TRBV4-3
clone size: many
CDR3 protein: ASSQDDTRGGSDTQY

J gene: TRBJ2-5
V gene: TRBV20-1
clone size: -
CDR3 protein: SAMDSQETQY

J gene: TRBJ2-2
V gene: TRBV7-2
clone size: -
CDR3 protein: ASSLHGYTGELF

J gene: TRBJ1-2
V gene: TRBV19
clone size: -
CDR3 protein: ASSLLGGDYGYT

J gene: TRBJ2-7
V gene: TRBV29-1
clone size: many
CDR3 protein: SVDAMGPGQTTYEQY

J gene: TRBJ1-4
V gene: TRBV15
clone size: -
CDR3 protein: ATSRETSGGKLV

J gene: TRBJ1-4
V gene: TRBV11-2
clone size: few
CDR3 protein: ASSSRRGADEKLF

J gene: TRBJ2-5
V gene: TRBV6-2/TRBV6-3
clone size: few
CDR3 protein: ASSRHPRETQY

J gene: TRBJ2-3
V gene: TRBV6-5
clone size: few
CDR3 protein: ASSYSPSGGLNTDTQY

J gene: TRBJ1-4
V gene: TRBV7-9
clone size: -
CDR3 protein: ASSLHRTEGNEKLF

J gene: TRBJ2-7
V gene: TRBV20-1
clone size: -
CDR3 protein: SARDISGTFSYEQY

J gene: TRBJ2-1
V gene: TRBV7-2
clone size: -
CDR3 protein: ASSLWERGGNEQF

J gene: TRBJ2-7
V gene: TRBV27
clone size: many
CDR3 protein: ASKVTGYSVPSYEQY

J gene: TRBJ2-1
V gene: TRBV25-1
clone size: -
CDR3 protein: ASSLYRGLAGGTGEQF

J gene: TRBJ2-2
V gene: TRBV6-2/TRBV6-3
clone size: -
CDR3 protein: ARNSPGTGVLGELF

J gene: TRBJ2-2
V gene: TRBV12-3/TRBV12-4
clone size: few
CDR3 protein: ASRSRGSGELF

J gene: TRBJ1-5
V gene: TRBV12-3/TRBV12-4
clone size: -
CDR3 protein: ASRLGGFNQPQH

J gene: TRBJ2-2
V gene: TRBV5-1
clone size: few
CDR3 protein: ASSLANRQETGELF

J gene: TRBJ2-5
V gene: TRBV7-2
clone size: -
CDR3 protein: ASSQSSGGAQETQY

J gene: TRBJ2-7
V gene: TRBV7-3
clone size: few
CDR3 protein: ASSLIPAYEQY

J gene: TRBJ1-1
V gene: TRBV7-3
clone size: few
CDR3 protein: ASSLNGGGTEAF

J gene: TRBJ1-1
V gene: TRBV7-2
clone size: -
CDR3 protein: ASSLDRVYEAF

J gene: TRBJ1-1
V gene: TRBV7-8
clone size: -
CDR3 protein: ASSPVRVNTEAF

J gene: TRBJ2-6
V gene: TRBV30
clone size: few
CDR3 protein: AWSVRDPGANVLT

J gene: TRBJ2-1
V gene: TRBV10-3
clone size: few
CDR3 protein: AISESGWPVNEQF

J gene: TRBJ2-3
V gene: TRBV7-2
clone size: -
CDR3 protein: ASSPWGGADTQY

J gene: TRBJ2-5
V gene: TRBV24-1
clone size: few
CDR3 protein: ATSDLTEYQETQY

J gene: TRBJ1-5
V gene: TRBV3-1
clone size: -
CDR3 protein: ASSQGGNQPQH